Listed here is a single T cell receptor beta chain. The data were produced by immunoSEQ multiplex PCR, yet TCRdb's version contains in-frame clones alone and is incomplete. The sample has under 700,000 clones, approximately 80% seen once. This specimen belongs to a study of shared T cell receptors in the human thymus. CDR1 and CDR2 (germline): MNHEY, SMNVEV (reference sequence). This CDR3 has 13 amino acids. V shed 6 bases, J shed 5 bases, and the junction held 4 bases outside the gene matches. The same sample was also studied in work on human thymus T cells. As reported in that work: Samples came from healthy Finnish infants during open corrective cardiac surgery. Resections obtained during corrective heart surgery supplied the thymus tissue. The authors found apparently biased V and J gene usage in thymic and blood repertoires. Related studies noted strongly shared thymic repertoires across unrelated people.

Sequencing input: thymocytes. This chain uses TRBV27 with TRBJ2-5; 9 bases agree with TRBD2. This sequence originates from a boy in the first two years of life with a congenital heart defect. The CDR3 reads CASSGLARETQYF. The CDR3 region has the DNA TGTGCCAGCAGCGGACTAGCGCGTGAGACCCAGTACTTC.